The 15 T cell receptor beta chains below were found in one sample sequenced in a study of T cells in Graves' hyperthyroidism and ophthalmopathy. Template material for amplifying TCR beta CDR3 regions consisted of RNA transcripts. In the first-round RT-PCR of the TCR CDR3, the HTBI primer set was used. TCRdb independently ran MiXCR on the multiplex PCR reads; one entry per CDR3 protein. The sample includes a few hundred thousand distinct CDR3 sequences, approximately 18% of them seen just once. Sequencing was carried out using blood. The receptors come from a man younger than 35 with Graves' ophthalmopathy.

The sample holds many counts of this clonotype. The rearrangement links TRBV2 to TRBJ2-3; 7 positions agree with TRBD1. Germline CDR1 reads SNHLY; CDR2 reads FYNNEI. Trimming took 5 bases from V and 10 from J; bases not matched to a gene: 6. The CDR3 contains 12 residues. CDR3 nucleotide sequence: TGTGCCAGCAGTCCACAGGGGAAGGCGCAGTATTTT. It specifies CASSPQGKAQYF.

The chain links TRBV14 to TRBJ2-7; maybe TRBD1 (6 bases). The length of the CDR3 is 15 residues. V dropped 3 bases and J dropped 2 bases, with 14 bases sitting between them. Germline V gene data show CDR1 as SGHDN and CDR2 as FVKESK. CDR3 nucleotide sequence: TGTGCCAGCAGCCACGGACAGTTCCTAACCTACGAGCAGTACTTC. Its translation: CASSHGQFLTYEQYF. Looking up the rest from reference TRBV14 and TRBJ2-7 gives the full variable domain: EAGVTQFPSHSVIEKGQTVTLRCDPISGHDNLYWYRRVMGKEIKFLLHFVKESKQDESGMPNNRFLAERTGGTYSTLKVQPAELEDSGVYFCASSHGQFLTYEQYFGPGTRLTVT.

This clonotype was found many times. The chain recombines TRBV27 with TRBJ2-3; D may be TRBD2 (6 bases). V was clipped by 3 bases and J by 1 base, with 20 bases between them. Germline-derived CDR1 and CDR2 are MNHEY and SMNVEV (reference sequence). The CDR3 is 18 amino acids. CDR3 nucleotide sequence: TGTGCCAGCAGTTTCCAGACCGGAGGGGTGGTTGGCACAGATACGCAGTATTTT. It is translated as CASSFQTGGVVGTDTQYF.

As to this clonotype: A much bigger clone sits one base away, suggesting this may be a read error. The chain employs TRBV11-2 and TRBJ2-7, with D possibly called TRBD1 or TRBD2 (6 bases each). Germline values: CDR1 SGHAT, CDR2 FQNNGV. With 8 bases removed from V and 0 bases from J, the gap between germline ends came to 23 bases. The CDR3 contains 17 residues. CDR3 DNA sequence: TGTGCCAGCGGCTCCCGCCGGGGGCCCAGGAGCTCCTACGAGCAGTACTTC. It yields the protein CASGSRRGPRSSYEQYF.

In this sample, this clonotype turned up many times. The gene calls are TRBV15 and TRBJ2-5; 7 nucleotides agree with TRBD1. The CDR3 consists of 16 residues. The junction had 8 bases not matched to a gene; V was cut back by 2 bases and J by 2 bases. Per the germline V gene, CDR1 is LNHNV and CDR2 is YYDKDF (reference sequence). CDR3 region: CATSRTSTGQQETQYF. The CDR3 DNA follows: TGTGCCACCAGCAGAACCTCGACAGGGCAACAAGAGACCCAGTACTTC. The full variable domain, with the rest looked up from reference TRBV15 and TRBJ2-5, is DAMVIQNPRYQVTQFGKPVTLSCSQTLNHNVMYWYQQKSSQAPKLLFHYYDKDFNNEADTPDNFQSRRPNTSFCFLDIRSPGLGDTAMYLCATSRTSTGQQETQYFGPGTRLLVL.

This clonotype was found a few times. This chain links TRBV20-1 with TRBJ1-2, with D possibly matching TRBD1 (5 bases). There are 12 residues in the CDR3. Trimming took 5 bases from V and 6 from J, leaving 13 bases between them. Germline lookup yields CDR1 DFQATT and CDR2 SNEGSKA (reference sequence). The CDR3: CSALGSGHGYTF. CDR3 bases: TGCAGTGCTCTTGGTTCGGGGCATGGCTACACCTTC.

As to this clonotype: This likely comes from a read error, as the CDR3 has no conserved phenylalanine or tryptophan at its end. J is TRBJ1-1 and V is TRBV7-2; no clear D. The CDR3 runs 13 residues. Germline-derived CDR1 and CDR2 are SGHTA and FQGNSA. V was trimmed by 0 bases and J by 3 bases, leaving 5 bases between them. This CDR3 is CASSLAAHTEAFL. The CDR3 coding sequence is TGTGCCAGCAGCTTAGCGGCTCACACTGAAGCTTTCCTT.

The chain joins TRBV10-1 to TRBJ2-5; D is perhaps TRBD2 (6 bases). V dropped 2 bases and J dropped 10 bases, with 14 bases sitting between them. Germline assignment: CDR1 WNHNN and CDR2 SYGVQD (reference sequence). This CDR3 comprises 13 residues. CDR3 nucleotides: TGCGCCAGCAGTGAGACCGGGGTCGGGGGCCAGTACTTC. Protein sequence: CASSETGVGGQYF.

This clonotype was seen at least ten times. The V call is TRBV3-1, the J call TRBJ2-3, with D perhaps given as TRBD1 or TRBD2 (6 bases each). V dropped 7 bases and J dropped 3 bases, with 14 bases sitting between them. This CDR3 has 14 residues. Germline values: CDR1 LGHDT, CDR2 YNNKEL (reference sequence). The CDR3 coding sequence is TGTGCCAGCACCCTGGGGGGCGGGACAGATACGCAGTATTTT. Its translation: CASTLGGGTDTQYF.

This clonotype was detected a few times. As DNA, the CDR3 is TGTGCCAGCAGTTTGAGGGTCACCAATCAGCCCCAGCATTTT. Its translation is CASSLRVTNQPQHF. This chain uses TRBV12-3 or TRBV12-4 with TRBJ1-5; no definite D call. The V end lost 3 bases, the J end lost 3 bases, and 9 bases lay between the germline ends. This CDR3 region has 14 residues.

This chain connects TRBV2 to TRBJ2-7, with D tentatively TRBD1 or TRBD2 (5 bases each). Germline CDR1 reads SNHLY; CDR2 reads FYNNEI. The V end lost 7 bases, the J end lost 3 bases, and 16 bases lay between the germline ends. CDR3 length: 14 residues. The CDR3 region is CASTTPGRFYEQYF. CDR3 nucleotide sequence: TGTGCCAGCACCACCCCGGGACGGTTCTACGAGCAGTACTTC.

This clonotype was observed a handful of times. The V gene is TRBV6-1, the J gene TRBJ2-1, with TRBD2 as a possible D gene (5 bases). In germline, CDR1 is MNHNS, CDR2 SASEGT. The CDR3 is made up of 12 amino acids. V lost 5 bases, J lost 10 bases, and 12 bases lay in between. This chain's CDR3 is CASSPSPGEQFF. CDR3 nucleotide sequence: TGTGCCAGCAGTCCTAGCCCGGGAGAGCAGTTCTTC.

This clonotype was seen many times. This chain uses TRBV7-6 with TRBJ2-3; 14 bases agree with TRBD2. In germline, CDR1 is SGHVS, CDR2 FNYEAQ. The CDR3 covers 17 residues. After removal of 4 bases from V and 2 bases from J, the junction contained 5 bases not matched to a gene. CDR3 in DNA: TGTGCCAGCAGCTACGGGACTAGCGGGGGTCACACAGATACGCAGTATTTT. This sequence encodes CASSYGTSGGHTDTQYF.

This clonotype was seen at least ten times. The V and J genes are TRBV6-2 or TRBV6-3 and TRBJ2-7; 10 bases align to TRBD2. Germline CDR1 and CDR2: MNHEY and SVGEGT. V dropped 5 bases and J dropped 7; count of bases not matched to a gene: 8. The CDR3 contains 14 residues. CDR3 nucleotide sequence: TGTGCCAGCAGTCAACTAGCGGGGAGCTCAGAGCAGTACTTC. The encoded protein is CASSQLAGSSEQYF.

This clonotype was counted only a few times. The CDR3 loop is CASSPLAGGLVEQFF. The CDR3 nucleotides read TGTGCCAGCAGCCCGCTAGCGGGGGGGCTTGTGGAACAGTTCTTC. J is TRBJ2-1 and V is TRBV7-8; 12 bases are a match to TRBD2. This CDR3 has 15 amino acids. Germline CDR1 reads SGHVS; CDR2 reads FQNEAQ. Germline trimming cut 5 bases from V and 13 bases from J; bases unmatched to any gene: 12.